The clone carrying this T cell receptor beta chain was observed at least ten times. Its matching antigen is unknown. The sample originates from a study of CD8 T cells in ankylosing spondylitis. Study-wide findings and caveats: Reactive arthritis synovial fluid and blood were previously reported to contain some motif variants. Within matched ankylosing spondylitis synovial fluid, disease-linked clones were reportedly significantly enriched.

Trimming cost V 6 bases and J 7 bases, with 21 bases left between them. The CDR3 sequence is 16 residues long. Germline V gene data show CDR1 as MNHNS and CDR2 as SASEGT. TCRdb analysed the 5' RACE reads with MiXCR anew, one entry per CDR3 protein. The data contain roughly 250,000 distinct CDR3 sequences, less than 10% of them singletons. This receptor was taken from a male donor with ankylosing spondylitis or in good health (not recorded which). The sequencing input was blood, either unsorted or a sorted T cell fraction (not recorded which). The chain links TRBV6-1 to TRBJ2-2; possibly TRBD2 for D (6 bases). Here the CDR3 reads CASSLLSGDRGGELFF. The DNA for the CDR3 is TGTGCCAGCAGCCTCCTGTCGGGGGATCGGGGCGGGGAGCTGTTTTTT.